This T cell receptor beta chain was captured in a study of response to subunit inactivated influenza vaccine. Regarding the study as a whole: Researchers suggested that each seasonal influenza vaccination recruits few new T cells.

About this clonotype: Antigen: not known.

TCRdb re-derived calls from the RT-PCR reads in MiXCR, one entry per CDR3 protein. This sample carries under 850,000 distinct CDR3 sequences, approximately 18% of them seen once, and the ten largest clones take approximately 10%. Germline V lookup: CDR1 MGHRA, CDR2 YSYEKL. V dropped 1 base and J dropped 6 bases, with 11 bases sitting between them. The length of the CDR3 is 14 residues. The clonotype originates from a man in his fifties or sixties who received an inactivated influenza vaccine. The V gene is TRBV4-1, the J gene TRBJ2-3; unclear D gene. The sequenced sample was PBMCs from blood, obtained about 5 days after vaccination. The CDR3 is CASSQVGPWDTQYF. The CDR3 DNA reads as TGCGCCAGCAGCCAAGTCGGCCCTTGGGATACGCAGTATTTT.